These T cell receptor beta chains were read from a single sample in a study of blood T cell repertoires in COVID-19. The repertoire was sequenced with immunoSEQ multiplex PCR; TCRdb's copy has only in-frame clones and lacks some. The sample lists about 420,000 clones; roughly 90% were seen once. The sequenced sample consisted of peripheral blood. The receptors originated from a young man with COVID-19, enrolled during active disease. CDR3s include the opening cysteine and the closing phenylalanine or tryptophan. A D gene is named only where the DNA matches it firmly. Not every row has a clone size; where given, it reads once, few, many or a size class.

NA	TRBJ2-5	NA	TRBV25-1	TGTGCCAGCAGTGAATCGGGGACCCAGTACTTC	CASSESGTQYF
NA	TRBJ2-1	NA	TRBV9	TGTGCCAGCAGCGTAGAAGGTTTCGGGTCTTTCCAGTTCTTC	CASSVEGFGSFQFF
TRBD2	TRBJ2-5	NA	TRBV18	TGTGCCAGCTCGCCCGGGACCCAAAGGGGGACTAGCCAAGAGACCCAGTACTTC	CASSPGTQRGTSQETQYF
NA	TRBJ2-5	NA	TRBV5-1	TGCGCCAGCAGCCCTGGACTATCGGAGACCCAGTACTTC	CASSPGLSETQYF
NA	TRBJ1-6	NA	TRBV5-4	TGTGCCAGCAGCTTGGAGCGGGGTAATTCACCCCTCCACTTT	CASSLERGNSPLHF
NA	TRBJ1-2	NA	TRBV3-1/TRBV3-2	TGTGCCAGCAGTTTCAACAGCGGGCTGGGCTACACCTTC	CASSFNSGLGYTF
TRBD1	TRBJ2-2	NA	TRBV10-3	TGTGCCAACAGACAGGGGGACACCGGGGAGCTGTTTTTT	CANRQGDTGELFF
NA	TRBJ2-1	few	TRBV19	TGTGCCAGTAGTATTGGGGCGGGAAGAGGGGCCAACAATGAGCAGTTCTTC	CASSIGAGRGANNEQFF
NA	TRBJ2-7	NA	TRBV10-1	TGCGCCAGCATCTTGACTTACTTCTACGAGCAGTACTTC	CASILTYFYEQYF
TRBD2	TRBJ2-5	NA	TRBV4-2	TGTGCCAGCAGCCAAGTTCATCTAGCGGGAGGACAAGAGACCCAGTACTTC	CASSQVHLAGGQETQYF
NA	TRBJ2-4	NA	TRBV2	TGTGCCAGCAGTCTAACAGGGCATGGGGACATTCAGTACTTC	CASSLTGHGDIQYF
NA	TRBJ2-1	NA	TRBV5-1	TGCGCCAGCAGGAGGGATCCGTGGGTGTCCTACAATGAGCAGTTCTTC	CASRRDPWVSYNEQFF
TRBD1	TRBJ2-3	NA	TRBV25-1	TGTGCCAGCAGTGATACTCGACAGGGTGGAGGCACAGATACGCAGTATTTT	CASSDTRQGGGTDTQYF
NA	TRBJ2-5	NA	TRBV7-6	TGTGCCAGCAGCTTAGCGTTCAGGGGCCAGAGGGAGACCCAGTACTTC	CASSLAFRGQRETQYF
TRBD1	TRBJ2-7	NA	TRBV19	TGTGCCAGTAGTACCCGGGACAGGGGCTCCTACGAGCAGTACTTC	CASSTRDRGSYEQYF
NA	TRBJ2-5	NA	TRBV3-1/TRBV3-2	TGTGCCAGCAGCCAAGTGGAGGGGGGGGCCCTTGTTTTGTACTTC	CASSQVEGGALVLYF
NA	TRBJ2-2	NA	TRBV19	TGTGCCAGTACGGACACTAACACCGGGGAGCTGTTTTTT	CASTDTNTGELFF
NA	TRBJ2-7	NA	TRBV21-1	TGTGCCAGCAACCGACAGGCCTCCTACGAGCAGTACTTC	CASNRQASYEQYF
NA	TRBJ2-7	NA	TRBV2	TGTGCCAGCACCCTAGGGGGACGGAATTCCTACGAGCAGTACTTC	CASTLGGRNSYEQYF
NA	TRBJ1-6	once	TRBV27	TGTGCCAGCACCTCCTCCAGGAATTCACCCCTCCACTTT	CASTSSRNSPLHF
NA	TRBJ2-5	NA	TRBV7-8	TGTGCCAGCAGCTTAGGTTATCAAGAGACCCAGTACTTC	CASSLGYQETQYF
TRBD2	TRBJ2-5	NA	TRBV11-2	TGTGCCAGCAGCCCCAGGGTGACTAGCGGGGGGGCGCAAGAGACCCAGTACTTC	CASSPRVTSGGAQETQYF
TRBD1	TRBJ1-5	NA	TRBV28	TGTGCCAGCAGTAAGGAAAGGGACAGGCCCTCGCATTTT	CASSKERDRPSHF
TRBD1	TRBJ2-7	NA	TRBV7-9	TGTGCCAGCAGCTTAGTGACAGGGCTGTACGAGCAGTACTTC	CASSLVTGLYEQYF
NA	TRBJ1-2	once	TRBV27	TGTGCCAGCAGTTTATTAAACGGTTATGGCTACACCTTC	CASSLLNGYGYTF
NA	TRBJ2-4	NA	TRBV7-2	TGTGCCAGCAGCTTAGCGGCAGCCAAAAACATTCAGTACTTC	CASSLAAAKNIQYF
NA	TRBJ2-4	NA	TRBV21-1	TGTGCCAGCAGCAGTGAGAAGATAGCCAAAAACATTCAGTACTTC	CASSSEKIAKNIQYF
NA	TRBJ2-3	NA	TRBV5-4	TGTGCCAGCAGCTTGGATCAGGGGCGGACAGATACGCAGTATTTT	CASSLDQGRTDTQYF
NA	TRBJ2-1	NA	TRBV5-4	TGTGCCAGCAGCTACCCCGAGAGGCTGGGTGCTGAGCAGTTCTTC	CASSYPERLGAEQFF
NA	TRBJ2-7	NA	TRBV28	TGTGCCAGCAGTTTTGATTACAAAACCTACGAGCAGTACTTC	CASSFDYKTYEQYF
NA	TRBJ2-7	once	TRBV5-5	TGTGCCAGCAGCTTGGGTCGGCCAGGTGAGCAGTACTTC	CASSLGRPGEQYF